The present entry profiles one T cell receptor beta chain with its context. The antigen is undetermined. Per germline, CDR1 LGHDT and CDR2 YNNKEL (reference sequence). The CDR3 contains 16 residues. The junction had 12 bases not matched to a gene; V was cut back by 5 bases and J by 5 bases. These data are taken from a study of blood T cells in healthy people across ages. Overall study findings and caveats: Per-million-T-cell TCR beta diversity fell roughly linearly with age. The long-lived group displayed more naive CD4+ cells, plus higher diversity, than the aged donors did.

Using a J-beta primer mix together with a sample-barcoded 5' primer, a second PCR was run for about 6 to 12 cycles. TCRdb passed the 5' RACE reads through MiXCR, listing each CDR3 protein once. The sample gives approximately 600,000 distinct CDR3 sequences, around 54% of which show up once; around 37% is in the top ten. Each donor's blood draw was 8.5 to 10 milliliters of peripheral blood. What was sequenced was blood. The chain combines TRBV3-1 with TRBJ2-5; 9 bases match TRBD2. The origin of this receptor is a man aged 55 to 69 in good health. This CDR3 is CASSRAGTSPTETQYF. DNA for the CDR3: TGTGCCAGCAGCAGGGCCGGGACTAGCCCTACGGAGACCCAGTACTTC.